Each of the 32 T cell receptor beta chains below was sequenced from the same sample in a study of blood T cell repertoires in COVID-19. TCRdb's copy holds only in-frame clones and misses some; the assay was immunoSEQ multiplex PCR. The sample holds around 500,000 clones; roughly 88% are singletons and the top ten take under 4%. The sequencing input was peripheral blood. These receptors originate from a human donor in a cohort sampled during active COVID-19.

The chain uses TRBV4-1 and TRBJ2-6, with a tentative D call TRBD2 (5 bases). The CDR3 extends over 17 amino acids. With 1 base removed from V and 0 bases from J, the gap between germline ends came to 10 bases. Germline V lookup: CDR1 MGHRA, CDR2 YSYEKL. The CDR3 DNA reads TGCGCCAGCAGCCAAGCGGGGTCTGGCTCTGGGGCCAACGTCCTGACTTTC. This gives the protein CASSQAGSGSGANVLTF.

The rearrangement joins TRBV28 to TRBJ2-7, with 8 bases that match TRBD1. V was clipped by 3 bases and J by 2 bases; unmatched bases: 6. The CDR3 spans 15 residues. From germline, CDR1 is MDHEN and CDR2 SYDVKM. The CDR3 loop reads CASSFRDRPTYEQYF. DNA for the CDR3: TGTGCCAGCAGTTTCCGGGACAGGCCTACCTACGAGCAGTACTTC.

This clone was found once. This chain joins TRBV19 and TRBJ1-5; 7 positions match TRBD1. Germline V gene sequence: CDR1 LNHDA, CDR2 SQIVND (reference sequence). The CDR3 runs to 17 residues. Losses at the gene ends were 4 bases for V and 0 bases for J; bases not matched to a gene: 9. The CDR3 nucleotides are TGTGCCAGTAGTAACCTCCCTGGACAGGATAGCAATCAGCCCCAGCATTTT. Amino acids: CASSNLPGQDSNQPQHF.

CDR3 bases: TGTGCCAGCAGCTTAGTTGTGGGGGCGACCTCTGAAGCTTTCTTT. It specifies CASSLVVGATSEAFF. V gene TRBV11-3 combines with J gene TRBJ1-1; maybe TRBD1 (6 bases). Looked up from germline, CDR1 is SGHNT and CDR2 is YENEEA. V was cut by 1 base and J by 6 bases, with 15 bases left in between. The CDR3 consists of 15 residues.

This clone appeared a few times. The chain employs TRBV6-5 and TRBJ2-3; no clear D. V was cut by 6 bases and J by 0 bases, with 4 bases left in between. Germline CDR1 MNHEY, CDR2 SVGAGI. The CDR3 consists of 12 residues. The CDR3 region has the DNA TGTGCCAGCAGGGCAAGCACAGATACGCAGTATTTT. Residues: CASRASTDTQYF.

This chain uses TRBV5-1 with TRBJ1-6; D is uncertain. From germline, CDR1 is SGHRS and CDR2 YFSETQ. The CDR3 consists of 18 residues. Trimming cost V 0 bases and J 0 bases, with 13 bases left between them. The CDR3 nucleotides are TGCGCCAGCAGCTTGGATGAGGGAGCCTACTCCTATAATTCACCCCTCCACTTT. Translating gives CASSLDEGAYSYNSPLHF.

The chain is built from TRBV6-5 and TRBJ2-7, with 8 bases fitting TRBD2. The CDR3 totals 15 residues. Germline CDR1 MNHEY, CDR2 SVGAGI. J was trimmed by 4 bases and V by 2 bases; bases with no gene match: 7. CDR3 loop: CASSYLRGRRYEQYF. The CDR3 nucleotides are TGTGCCAGCAGTTACCTCCGCGGGAGGAGGTACGAGCAGTACTTC.

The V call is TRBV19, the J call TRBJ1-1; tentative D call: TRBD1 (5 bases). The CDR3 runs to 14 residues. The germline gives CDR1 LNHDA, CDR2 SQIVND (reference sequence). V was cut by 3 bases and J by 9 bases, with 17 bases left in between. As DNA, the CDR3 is TGTGCCAGTAGTATGGGGGGAGGGTCCCGAAAAGCTTTCTTT. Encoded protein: CASSMGGGSRKAFF.

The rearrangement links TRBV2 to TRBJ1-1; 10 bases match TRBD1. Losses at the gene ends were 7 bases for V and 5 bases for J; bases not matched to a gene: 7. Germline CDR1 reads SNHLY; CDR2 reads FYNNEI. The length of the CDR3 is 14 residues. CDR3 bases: TGTGCCAGCACCTCCGGGACAGGGGTAACTGAAGCTTTCTTT. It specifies CASTSGTGVTEAFF.

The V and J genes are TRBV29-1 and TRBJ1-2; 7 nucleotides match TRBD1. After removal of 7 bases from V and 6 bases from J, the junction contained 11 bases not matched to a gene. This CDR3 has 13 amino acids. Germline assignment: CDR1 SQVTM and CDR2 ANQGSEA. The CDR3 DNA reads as TGCAGCGGTGGGACAGATCCTATCAATGGCTACACCTTC. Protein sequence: CSGGTDPINGYTF.

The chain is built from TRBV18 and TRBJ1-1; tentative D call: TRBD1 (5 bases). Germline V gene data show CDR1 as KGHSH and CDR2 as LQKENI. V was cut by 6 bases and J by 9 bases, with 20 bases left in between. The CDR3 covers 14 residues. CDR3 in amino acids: CASSFSRDGDKAFF. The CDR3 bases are TGTGCCAGCTCGTTCTCGCGGGACGGCGATAAAGCTTTCTTT.

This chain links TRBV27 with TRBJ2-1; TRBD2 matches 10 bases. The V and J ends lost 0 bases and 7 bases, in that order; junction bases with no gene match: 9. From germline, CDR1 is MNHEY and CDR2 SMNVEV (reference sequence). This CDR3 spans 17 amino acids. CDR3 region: CASSLSASGSLANEQFF. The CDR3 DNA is TGTGCCAGCAGTTTATCGGCTAGCGGGAGTTTGGCTAATGAGCAGTTCTTC.

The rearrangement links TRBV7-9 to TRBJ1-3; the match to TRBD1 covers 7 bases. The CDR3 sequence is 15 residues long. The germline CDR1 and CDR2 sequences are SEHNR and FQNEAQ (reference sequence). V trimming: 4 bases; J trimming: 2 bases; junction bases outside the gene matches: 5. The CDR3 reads CASSSFGTAGNTIYF. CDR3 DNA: TGTGCCAGCAGCTCCTTCGGGACAGCTGGAAACACCATATATTTT.

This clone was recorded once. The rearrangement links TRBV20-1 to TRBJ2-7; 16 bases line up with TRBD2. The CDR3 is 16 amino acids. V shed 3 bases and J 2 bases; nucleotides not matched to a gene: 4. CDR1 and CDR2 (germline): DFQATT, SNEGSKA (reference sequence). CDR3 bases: TGCAGTGCTAGTACCGGGACTAGCGGGAGGGCCTACGAGCAGTACTTC. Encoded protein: CSASTGTSGRAYEQYF.

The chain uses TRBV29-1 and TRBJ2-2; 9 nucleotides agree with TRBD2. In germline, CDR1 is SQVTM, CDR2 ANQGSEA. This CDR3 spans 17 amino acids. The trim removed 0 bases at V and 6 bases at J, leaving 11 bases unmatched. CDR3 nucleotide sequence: TGCAGCGTTGAAGAGGCGCTAGCGGGAAGACGATCCGGGGAGCTGTTTTTT. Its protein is CSVEEALAGRRSGELFF.

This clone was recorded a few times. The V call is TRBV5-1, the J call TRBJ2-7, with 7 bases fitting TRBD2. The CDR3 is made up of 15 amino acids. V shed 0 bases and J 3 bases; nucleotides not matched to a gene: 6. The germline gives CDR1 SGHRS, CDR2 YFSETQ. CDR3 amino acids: CASSLGPSGLYEQYF. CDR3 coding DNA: TGCGCCAGCAGCTTGGGCCCTAGCGGCCTCTACGAGCAGTACTTC.

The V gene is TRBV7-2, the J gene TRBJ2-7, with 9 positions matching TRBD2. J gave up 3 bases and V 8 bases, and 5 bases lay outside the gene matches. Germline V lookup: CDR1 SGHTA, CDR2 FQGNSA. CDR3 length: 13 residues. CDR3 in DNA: TGTGCCAGCGGTCTAGCGGGGATCTACGAGCAGTACTTC. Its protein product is CASGLAGIYEQYF.

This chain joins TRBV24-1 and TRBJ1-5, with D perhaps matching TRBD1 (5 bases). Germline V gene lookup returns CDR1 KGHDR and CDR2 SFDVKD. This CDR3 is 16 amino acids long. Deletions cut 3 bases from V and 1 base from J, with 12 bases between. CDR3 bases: TGTGCCACCAGTGATCCTGCGGGGGGGAGCAATCAGCCCCAGCATTTT. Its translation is CATSDPAGGSNQPQHF.

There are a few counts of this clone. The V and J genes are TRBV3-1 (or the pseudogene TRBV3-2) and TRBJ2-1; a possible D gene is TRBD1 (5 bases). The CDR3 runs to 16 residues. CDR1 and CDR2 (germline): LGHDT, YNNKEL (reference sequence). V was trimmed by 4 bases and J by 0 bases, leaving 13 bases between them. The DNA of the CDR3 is TGTGCCAGCAGCCCCCGTGGGGCGTACTCCTACAATGAGCAGTTCTTC. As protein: CASSPRGAYSYNEQFF.

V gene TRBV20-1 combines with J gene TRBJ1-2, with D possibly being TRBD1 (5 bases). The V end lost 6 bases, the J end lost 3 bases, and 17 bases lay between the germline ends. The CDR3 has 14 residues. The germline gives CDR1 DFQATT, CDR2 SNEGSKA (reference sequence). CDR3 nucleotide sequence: TGCAGTGCCAGTATCCCTACAGGCGACTATGGCTACACCTTC. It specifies CSASIPTGDYGYTF.

For the CDR3, the DNA is TGTGCCAGCAGTTCTTCTCCCCCCTCGGATACGCAGTATTTT. Translated: CASSSSPPSDTQYF. This sequence joins TRBV27 and TRBJ2-3, with D uncertain. There are 14 residues in the CDR3. Germline CDR1 is MNHEY and CDR2 is SMNVEV (reference sequence). Between the trimmed V and J ends, which lost 4 bases and 6 bases, there was a span of 14 bases.

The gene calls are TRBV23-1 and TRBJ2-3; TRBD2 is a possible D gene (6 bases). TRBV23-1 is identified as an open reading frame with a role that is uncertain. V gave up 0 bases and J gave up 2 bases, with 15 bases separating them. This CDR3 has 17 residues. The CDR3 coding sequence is TGCGCCAGCAGTCAATCTCGGGGTCTAGCGCCCACAGATACGCAGTATTTT. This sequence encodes CASSQSRGLAPTDTQYF.

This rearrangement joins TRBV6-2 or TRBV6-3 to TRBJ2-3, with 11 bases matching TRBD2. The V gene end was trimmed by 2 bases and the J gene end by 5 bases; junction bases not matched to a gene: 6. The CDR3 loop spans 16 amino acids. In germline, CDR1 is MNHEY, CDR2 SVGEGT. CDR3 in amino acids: CASSYGTSGSRDTQYF. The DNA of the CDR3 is TGTGCCAGCAGTTACGGGACTAGCGGTTCAAGAGATACGCAGTATTTT.

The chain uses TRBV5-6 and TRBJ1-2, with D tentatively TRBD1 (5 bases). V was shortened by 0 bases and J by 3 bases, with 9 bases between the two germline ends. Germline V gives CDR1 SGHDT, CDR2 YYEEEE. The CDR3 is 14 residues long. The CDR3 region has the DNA TGTGCCAGCAGCTTGGGGGGCGCCGACTATGGCTACACCTTC. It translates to CASSLGGADYGYTF.

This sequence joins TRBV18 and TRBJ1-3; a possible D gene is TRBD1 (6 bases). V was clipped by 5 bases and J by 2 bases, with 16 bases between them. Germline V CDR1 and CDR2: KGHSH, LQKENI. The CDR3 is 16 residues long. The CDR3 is CASSSGTTSTGNTIYF. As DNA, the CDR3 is TGTGCCAGCTCATCCGGGACAACTTCTACTGGAAACACCATATATTTT.

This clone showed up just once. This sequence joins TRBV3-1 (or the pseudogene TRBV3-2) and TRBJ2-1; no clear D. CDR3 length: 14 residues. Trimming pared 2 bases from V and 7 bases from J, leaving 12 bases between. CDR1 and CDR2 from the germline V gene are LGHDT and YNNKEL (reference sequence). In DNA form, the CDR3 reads TGTGCCAGCAGCCAACAACCCTTGAGTAATGAGCAGTTCTTC. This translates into CASSQQPLSNEQFF.

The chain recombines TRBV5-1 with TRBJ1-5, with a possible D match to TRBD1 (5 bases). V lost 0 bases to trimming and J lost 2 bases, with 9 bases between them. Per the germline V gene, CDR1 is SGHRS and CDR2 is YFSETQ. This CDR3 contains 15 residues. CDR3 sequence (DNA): TGCGCCAGCAGCTTGGCTGGGGCGGGCAATCAGCCCCAGCATTTT. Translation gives CASSLAGAGNQPQHF.

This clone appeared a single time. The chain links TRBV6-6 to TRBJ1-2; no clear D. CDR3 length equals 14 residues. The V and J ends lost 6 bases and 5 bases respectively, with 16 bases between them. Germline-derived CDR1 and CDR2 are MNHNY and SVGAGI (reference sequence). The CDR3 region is CASSPHTPLYGYTF. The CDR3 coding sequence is TGTGCCAGCAGCCCTCATACTCCTCTGTATGGCTACACCTTC.

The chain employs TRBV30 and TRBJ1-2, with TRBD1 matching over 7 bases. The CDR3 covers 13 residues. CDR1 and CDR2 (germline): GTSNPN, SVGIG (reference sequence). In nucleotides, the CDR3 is TGTGCTGGGGCAACAGGGGTGGGCTATGGCTACACCTTC. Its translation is CAGATGVGYGYTF.

Here the CDR3 reads CASEPALAGSDTQYF. In DNA form, the CDR3 reads TGTGCCAGCGAGCCGGCACTAGCGGGGTCAGATACGCAGTATTTT. The chain is built from TRBV6-5 and TRBJ2-3; 10 bases match TRBD2. V lost 8 bases and J lost 4; bases outside the gene matches: 9. CDR3 size: 15 residues. From germline, CDR1 is MNHEY and CDR2 SVGAGI.

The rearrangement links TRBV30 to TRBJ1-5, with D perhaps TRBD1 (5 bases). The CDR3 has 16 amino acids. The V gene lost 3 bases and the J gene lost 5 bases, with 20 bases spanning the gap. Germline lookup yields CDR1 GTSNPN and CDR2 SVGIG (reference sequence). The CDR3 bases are TGTGCCTGGAGACCCCGGACAAGGGAGGCGGATCAGCCCCAGCATTTT. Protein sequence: CAWRPRTREADQPQHF.

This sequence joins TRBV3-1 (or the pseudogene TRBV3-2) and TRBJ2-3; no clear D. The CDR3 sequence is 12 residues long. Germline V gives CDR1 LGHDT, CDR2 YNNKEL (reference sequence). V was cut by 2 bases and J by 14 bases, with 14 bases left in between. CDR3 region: CASSQPLGVRYF. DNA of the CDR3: TGTGCCAGCAGCCAACCCCTCGGAGTAAGGTATTTT.